These 2 T cell receptor beta chains were sequenced from one sample in a study of cytomegalovirus exposure and HLA in healthy donors. The primer mix had 60 Vbeta and 13 Jbeta primers. Repertoires were generated with immunoSEQ multiplex PCR, while TCRdb's copy carries only in-frame clones and drops some. Counted here are about 190,000 clones, over 80% occurring once; the ten biggest clones make up 1% to 1.5%. Sequencing was carried out using PBMCs. The receptors come from a boy aged 2 to 10 in good health and CMV-seronegative.

V usage is TRBV7-6 and J usage is TRBJ2-1; TRBD2 matches at 11 bases. V lost 0 bases, J lost 3 bases, and 13 bases stayed unmatched. CDR1 SGHVS and CDR2 FNYEAQ come from the germline V gene. CDR3 length: 20 amino acids. CDR3 sequence: CASSLAHSSLAGGRYNEQFF. The CDR3, as DNA: TGTGCCAGCAGCTTAGCCCACTCCTCCTTAGCGGGGGGGCGCTACAATGAGCAGTTCTTC.

The gene calls are TRBV4-1 and TRBJ2-2, with 10 bases that match TRBD1. This CDR3 region has 16 residues. CDR1 and CDR2 (germline): MGHRA, YSYEKL. V was clipped by 3 bases and J by 6 bases; unmatched bases: 7. The CDR3 loop is CASSQSRDRGSGELFF. Here the CDR3 DNA reads TGCGCCAGCAGCCAGTCCCGGGACAGGGGATCCGGGGAGCTGTTTTTT.